One sample yielded the 12 T cell receptor beta chains listed below, sequenced in a study of blood T cell repertoires in COVID-19. Profiled with immunoSEQ multiplex PCR; TCRdb holds only in-frame clones, not every one. There are a few hundred thousand clones in the sample; about 88% occur only once, and over 1.5% lies in the top ten. Input material: peripheral blood. All receptors come from a man aged 65-85 years with acute or convalescent COVID-19.

This clone was observed a handful of times. The chain employs TRBV7-9 and TRBJ2-1; 8 bases are shared with TRBD2. The length of the CDR3 is 16 residues. The V segment lost 7 bases and the J segment 7 bases; nucleotides outside the gene matches: 15. CDR1 and CDR2 from the germline V gene are SEHNR and FQNEAQ (reference sequence). CDR3 amino acids: CASTPRVREGRNEQFF. CDR3 DNA sequence: TGTGCCAGCACCCCAAGAGTACGGGAGGGCCGAAATGAGCAGTTCTTC.

This sequence joins TRBV2 and TRBJ1-2; 9 nucleotides align to TRBD1. The CDR3 contains 14 residues. From germline, CDR1 is SNHLY and CDR2 FYNNEI. Losses at the gene ends were 4 bases for V and 4 bases for J; bases not matched to a gene: 4. The CDR3 spells CASSGGQGFYGYTF. The CDR3 DNA reads as TGTGCCAGCAGTGGGGGACAGGGATTCTATGGCTACACCTTC.

The chain employs TRBV29-1 and TRBJ1-6, with TRBD1 matching over 9 bases. Germline CDR1 and CDR2: SQVTM and ANQGSEA. The length of the CDR3 is 16 residues. The CDR3 loop is CSVRFESGQGNSPLHF. CDR3 nucleotide sequence: TGCAGTGTTCGTTTTGAGAGCGGACAGGGGAATTCACCCCTCCACTTT.

This sequence joins TRBV18 and TRBJ1-6; a weak D match, TRBD1 (6 bases). The CDR3 has 15 residues. The germline gives CDR1 KGHSH, CDR2 LQKENI. V was cut by 3 bases and J by 10 bases, with 16 bases left in between. CDR3 in DNA: TGTGCCAGCTCACCTCCGGCCAGGGGTGGGTCACCCCTCCACTTT. Its translation is CASSPPARGGSPLHF.

The V and J genes are TRBV3-1 (or the pseudogene TRBV3-2) and TRBJ2-3, with 9 positions matching TRBD1. CDR3 size: 17 residues. Per germline, CDR1 LGHDT and CDR2 YNNKEL (reference sequence). The junction had 6 bases not matched to a gene; V was cut back by 2 bases and J by 0 bases. CDR3 DNA: TGTGCCAGCAGCCAACCGACAGGGGGGGCTAGCACAGATACGCAGTATTTT. Translation: CASSQPTGGASTDTQYF.

This chain joins TRBV14 and TRBJ2-1; maybe TRBD2 (6 bases). The germline CDR1 and CDR2 sequences are SGHDN and FVKESK. Between the trimmed V and J ends, which lost 4 bases and 0 bases, there was a span of 16 bases. The CDR3 extends over 17 amino acids. The CDR3 sequence: CASSLSGLKSSYNEQFF. The CDR3 DNA is TGTGCCAGCAGCCTCTCGGGACTCAAGAGCTCCTACAATGAGCAGTTCTTC.

The sample holds one count of this clone. The chain uses TRBV5-1 and TRBJ1-3; 8 bases are a match to TRBD1. Germline assignment: CDR1 SGHRS and CDR2 YFSETQ. The CDR3 runs 16 residues. The V gene end was trimmed by 7 bases and the J gene end by 2 bases; junction bases not matched to a gene: 11. The chain's CDR3 is CASLFRDRSPGNTIYF. The CDR3 DNA sequence: TGCGCCAGCCTCTTTCGGGACAGGTCCCCTGGAAACACCATATATTTT.

This clone was detected once. Different DNA sequences within this sample yield the same CDR3. The V call is TRBV18, the J call TRBJ2-1; D is undetermined. Trimming removed 3 bases from V and 1 base from J, with 10 bases in between. This CDR3 is 15 amino acids long. CDR1 is KGHSH and CDR2 is LQKENI in the germline V gene. This CDR3 reads CASSPNLRSYNEQFF. CDR3 nucleotides: TGTGCCAGCTCACCGAACCTGAGGTCCTACAATGAGCAGTTCTTC.

This chain connects TRBV19 to TRBJ2-7; tentatively, D is TRBD1 (6 bases). CDR3 length: 15 residues. Trimming cost V 4 bases and J 4 bases, with 17 bases left between them. In germline, CDR1 is LNHDA, CDR2 SQIVND (reference sequence). In nucleotides, the CDR3 is TGTGCCAGTAGTACCTCCGCACAGGGAATTTACGAGCAGTACTTC. It specifies CASSTSAQGIYEQYF.

The rearrangement uses TRBV19 and TRBJ1-5; D remains ambiguous. CDR1 is LNHDA and CDR2 is SQIVND in the germline V gene (reference sequence). Trimming pared 3 bases from V and 6 bases from J, leaving 6 bases between. The CDR3 contains 12 residues. In nucleotides, the CDR3 is TGTGCCAGTAGTATTTATATTCAGCCCCAGCATTTT. Protein product: CASSIYIQPQHF.

This chain joins TRBV27 and TRBJ1-1; TRBD1 agrees at 7 bases. Germline values: CDR1 MNHEY, CDR2 SMNVEV (reference sequence). This CDR3 spans 14 amino acids. V dropped 5 bases and J dropped 5; count of bases not matched to a gene: 8. The CDR3 DNA reads as TGTGCCAGCAGTCGAGAGCAGGGGGTAACTGAAGCTTTCTTT. It specifies CASSREQGVTEAFF.

The V gene is TRBV30, the J gene TRBJ2-6; D remains ambiguous. The V gene's germline CDR1 is GTSNPN and CDR2 SVGIG (reference sequence). The CDR3 totals 15 residues. V was shortened by 0 bases and J by 0 bases, with 6 bases between the two germline ends. CDR3: CAWSVQSSGANVLTF. The CDR3 DNA reads as TGTGCCTGGAGTGTACAGTCCTCTGGGGCCAACGTCCTGACTTTC.